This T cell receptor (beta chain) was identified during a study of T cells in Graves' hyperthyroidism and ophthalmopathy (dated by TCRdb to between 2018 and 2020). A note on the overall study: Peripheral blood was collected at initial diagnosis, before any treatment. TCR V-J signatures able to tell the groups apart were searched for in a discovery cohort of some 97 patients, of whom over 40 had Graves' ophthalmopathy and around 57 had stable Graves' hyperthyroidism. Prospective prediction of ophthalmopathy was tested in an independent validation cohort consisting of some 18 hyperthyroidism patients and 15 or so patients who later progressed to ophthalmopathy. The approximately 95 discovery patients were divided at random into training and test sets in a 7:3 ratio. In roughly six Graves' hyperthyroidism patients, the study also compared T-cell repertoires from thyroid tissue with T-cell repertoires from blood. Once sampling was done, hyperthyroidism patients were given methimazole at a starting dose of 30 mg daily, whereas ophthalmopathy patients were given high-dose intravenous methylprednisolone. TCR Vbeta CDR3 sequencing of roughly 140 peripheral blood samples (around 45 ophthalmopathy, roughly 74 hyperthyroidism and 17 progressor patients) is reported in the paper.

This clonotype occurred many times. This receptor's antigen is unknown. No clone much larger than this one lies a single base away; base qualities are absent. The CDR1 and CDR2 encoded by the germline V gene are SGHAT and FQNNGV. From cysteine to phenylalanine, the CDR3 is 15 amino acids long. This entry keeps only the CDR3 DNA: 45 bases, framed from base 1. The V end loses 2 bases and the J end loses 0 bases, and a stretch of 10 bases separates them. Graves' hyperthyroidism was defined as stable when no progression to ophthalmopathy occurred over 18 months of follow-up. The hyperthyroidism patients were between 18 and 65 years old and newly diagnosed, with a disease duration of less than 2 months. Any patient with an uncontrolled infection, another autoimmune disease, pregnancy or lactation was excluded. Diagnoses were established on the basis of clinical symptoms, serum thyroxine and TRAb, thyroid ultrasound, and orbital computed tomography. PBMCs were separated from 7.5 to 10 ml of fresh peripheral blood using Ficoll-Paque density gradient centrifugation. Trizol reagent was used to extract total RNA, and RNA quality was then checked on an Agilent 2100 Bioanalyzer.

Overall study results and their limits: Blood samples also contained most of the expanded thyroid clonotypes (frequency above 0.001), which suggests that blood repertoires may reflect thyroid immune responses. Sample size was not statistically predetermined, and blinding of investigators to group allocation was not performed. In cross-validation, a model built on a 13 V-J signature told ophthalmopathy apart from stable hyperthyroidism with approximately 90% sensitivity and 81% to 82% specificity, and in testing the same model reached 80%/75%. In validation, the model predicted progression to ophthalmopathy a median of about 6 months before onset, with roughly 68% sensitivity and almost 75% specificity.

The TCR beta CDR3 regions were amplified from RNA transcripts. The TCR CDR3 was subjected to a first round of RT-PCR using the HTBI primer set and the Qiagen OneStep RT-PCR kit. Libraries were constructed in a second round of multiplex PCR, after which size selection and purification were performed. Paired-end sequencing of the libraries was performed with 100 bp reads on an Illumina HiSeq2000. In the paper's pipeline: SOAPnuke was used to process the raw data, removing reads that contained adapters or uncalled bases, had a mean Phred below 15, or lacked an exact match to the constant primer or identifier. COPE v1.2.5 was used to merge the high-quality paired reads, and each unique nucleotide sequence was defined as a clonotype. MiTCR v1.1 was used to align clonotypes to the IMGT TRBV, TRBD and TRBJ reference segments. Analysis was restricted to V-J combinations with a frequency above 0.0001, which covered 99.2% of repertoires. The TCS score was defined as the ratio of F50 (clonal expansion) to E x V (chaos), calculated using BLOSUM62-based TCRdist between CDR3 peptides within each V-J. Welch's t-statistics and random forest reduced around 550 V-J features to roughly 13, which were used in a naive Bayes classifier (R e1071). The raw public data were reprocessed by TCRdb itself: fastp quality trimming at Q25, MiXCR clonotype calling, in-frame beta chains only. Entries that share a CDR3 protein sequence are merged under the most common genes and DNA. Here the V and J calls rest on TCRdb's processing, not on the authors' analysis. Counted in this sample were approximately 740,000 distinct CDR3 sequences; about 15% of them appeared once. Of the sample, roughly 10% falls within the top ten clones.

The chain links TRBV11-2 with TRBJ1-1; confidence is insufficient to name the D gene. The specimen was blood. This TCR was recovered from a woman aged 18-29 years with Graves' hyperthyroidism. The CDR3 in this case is CASSLMLGMNTEAFF. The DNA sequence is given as TGTGCCAGCAGCTTAATGCTGGGAATGAACACTGAAGCTTTCTTT.